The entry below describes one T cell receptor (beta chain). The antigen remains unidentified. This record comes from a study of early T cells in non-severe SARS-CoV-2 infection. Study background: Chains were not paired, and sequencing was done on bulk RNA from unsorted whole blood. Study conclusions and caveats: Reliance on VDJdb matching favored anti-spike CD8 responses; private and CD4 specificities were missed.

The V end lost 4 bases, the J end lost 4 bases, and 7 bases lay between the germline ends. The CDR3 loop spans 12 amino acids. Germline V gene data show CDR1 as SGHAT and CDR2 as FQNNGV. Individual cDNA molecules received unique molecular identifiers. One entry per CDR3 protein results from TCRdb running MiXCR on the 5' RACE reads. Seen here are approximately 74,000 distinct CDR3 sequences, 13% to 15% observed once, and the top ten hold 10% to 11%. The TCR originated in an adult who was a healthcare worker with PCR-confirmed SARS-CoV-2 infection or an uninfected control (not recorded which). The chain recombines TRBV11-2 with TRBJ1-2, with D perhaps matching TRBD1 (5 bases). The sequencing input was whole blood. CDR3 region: CASSSTGYGYTF. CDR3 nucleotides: TGTGCCAGCAGCTCTACAGGCTATGGCTACACCTTC. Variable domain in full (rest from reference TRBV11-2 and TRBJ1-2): EAGVAQSPRYKIIEKRQSVAFWCNPISGHATLYWYQQILGQGPKLLIQFQNNGVVDDSQLPKDRFSAERLKGVDSTLKIQPAKLEDSAVYLCASSSTGYGYTFGSGTRLTVV.